The 22 T cell receptor beta chains listed next were all sequenced from one sample in a study of blood T cell repertoires in COVID-19. Only in-frame clones appear in the TCRdb table, and some are missing; sequencing was by immunoSEQ multiplex PCR. The data contain 250,000 to 350,000 clones, around 87% of them singletons. Material for sequencing was peripheral blood. The source is a woman between 50 and 59 years old who had recovered from COVID-19.

This rearrangement joins TRBV19 to TRBJ1-2; the match to TRBD1 covers 11 bases. Per germline, CDR1 LNHDA and CDR2 SQIVND (reference sequence). Trimming removed 8 bases from V and 7 bases from J; junction bases left unmatched: 18. The CDR3 contains 17 residues. The CDR3 sequence is CASHKGDWTGGLSGYTF. The CDR3, as DNA: TGTGCCAGTCACAAAGGAGATTGGACAGGGGGCTTAAGTGGCTACACCTTC.

The chain uses TRBV3-1 (or the pseudogene TRBV3-2) and TRBJ2-4, with D uncertain. The length of the CDR3 is 15 residues. Germline V gene data show CDR1 as LGHDT and CDR2 as YNNKEL (reference sequence). V was clipped by 5 bases and J by 1 base, with 12 bases between them. CDR3 in amino acids: CASSALLRAKNIQYF. DNA of the CDR3: TGTGCCAGCAGCGCCTTGTTGAGGGCCAAAAACATTCAGTACTTC.

The V and J genes are TRBV3-1 (or the pseudogene TRBV3-2) and TRBJ2-7, with 10 bases matching TRBD2. Trimming removed 1 base from V and 3 bases from J; junction bases left unmatched: 3. Germline CDR1 reads LGHDT; CDR2 reads YNNKEL (reference sequence). The CDR3 has 15 residues. This CDR3 is CASSQGLAGVYEQYF. The DNA of the CDR3 is TGTGCCAGCAGCCAAGGGCTAGCGGGGGTCTACGAGCAGTACTTC.

The count of this clone is one. The chain uses TRBV5-1 and TRBJ1-6; 8 nucleotides align to TRBD1. The V gene's germline CDR1 is SGHRS and CDR2 YFSETQ. The CDR3 sequence is 14 residues long. Germline trimming cut 4 bases from V and 9 bases from J; bases unmatched to any gene: 6. CDR3 DNA: TGCGCCAGCAGCCCGGGACAGGAATTTTCACCCCTCCACTTT. Encoded protein: CASSPGQEFSPLHF. Drawing the rest from reference TRBV5-1 and TRBJ1-6, the complete variable domain is KAGVTQTPRYLIKTRGQQVTLSCSPISGHRSVSWYQQTPGQGLQFLFEYFSETQRNKGNFPGRFSGRQFSNSRSEMNVSTLELGDSALYLCASSPGQEFSPLHFGNGTRLTVT.

J is TRBJ2-3 and V is TRBV6-2 or TRBV6-3, with 9 positions matching TRBD2. CDR1 MNHEY and CDR2 SVGEGT come from the germline V gene. The ends lost 3 bases at V and 6 bases at J; junction bases unmatched: 10. The CDR3 loop spans 16 amino acids. The CDR3 region is CASSYDRGGAEDTQYF. DNA of the CDR3: TGTGCCAGCAGTTATGATCGCGGGGGGGCCGAGGATACGCAGTATTTT.

The gene calls are TRBV30 and TRBJ1-5; possible D gene TRBD1, 6 bases. CDR1 GTSNPN and CDR2 SVGIG come from the germline V gene (reference sequence). CDR3 length: 14 residues. V was shortened by 2 bases and J by 7 bases, with 15 bases between the two germline ends. In DNA form, the CDR3 reads TGTGCCTGGAGTCACAAAGGGGGTGACCAGCCCCAGCATTTT. Translating gives CAWSHKGGDQPQHF.

The genes are TRBV7-9 and TRBJ1-6, with a possible D match to TRBD1 (6 bases). V was clipped by 2 bases and J by 8 bases, with 22 bases between them. Germline CDR1 is SEHNR and CDR2 is FQNEAQ (reference sequence). CDR3 length: 18 residues. The CDR3 loop is CASSLPQGSLPEDSPLHF. In DNA form, the CDR3 reads TGTGCCAGCAGCTTACCCCAGGGGTCTCTCCCAGAGGATTCACCCCTCCACTTT.

V and J are TRBV28 and TRBJ1-3; D is perhaps TRBD1 (6 bases). The germline V gene encodes CDR1 MDHEN and CDR2 SYDVKM. There are 15 residues in the CDR3. Trimming cost V 7 bases and J 0 bases, with 13 bases left between them. CDR3 residues: CASILDRSSGNTIYF. DNA for the CDR3: TGTGCCAGCATACTCGACAGGTCCTCTGGAAACACCATATATTTT.

The chain joins TRBV6-5 to TRBJ2-7; possibly TRBD2 for D (5 bases). Between the trimmed V and J ends, which lost 4 bases and 0 bases, there was a span of 10 bases. The CDR3 totals 14 residues. Germline-derived CDR1 and CDR2 are MNHEY and SVGAGI. The CDR3 sequence: CASSSPGNSYEQYF. The CDR3, as DNA: TGTGCCAGCAGTTCCCCGGGAAACTCCTACGAGCAGTACTTC.

This clone has only a few counts. This chain uses TRBV5-1 with TRBJ1-6; D perhaps matches TRBD1 (5 bases). This CDR3 contains 13 residues. V shed 2 bases and J shed 7 bases, with 7 bases lying between them. Germline loops: CDR1 SGHRS, CDR2 YFSETQ. The CDR3 loop reads CASSFDSNSPLHF. CDR3 nucleotide sequence: TGCGCCAGCAGCTTCGACAGCAATTCACCCCTCCACTTT. Drawing the rest from reference TRBV5-1 and TRBJ1-6, the complete variable domain is KAGVTQTPRYLIKTRGQQVTLSCSPISGHRSVSWYQQTPGQGLQFLFEYFSETQRNKGNFPGRFSGRQFSNSRSEMNVSTLELGDSALYLCASSFDSNSPLHFGNGTRLTVT.

The chain recombines TRBV30 with TRBJ1-5; possible D gene TRBD1, 5 bases. Per the germline V gene, CDR1 is GTSNPN and CDR2 is SVGIG (reference sequence). CDR3 length equals 13 residues. The V end lost 5 bases, the J end lost 7 bases, and 15 bases lay between the germline ends. CDR3 in DNA: TGTGCCTGGGATTCGGGGGGTAAACAGCCCCAGCATTTT. Translating it yields CAWDSGGKQPQHF.

The chain carries TRBV18 and TRBJ2-7; a possible D gene is TRBD1 (5 bases). Trimming took off 2 bases at V and 5 bases at J, with 16 bases between the two ends. From germline, CDR1 is KGHSH and CDR2 LQKENI. The CDR3 is 15 residues long. The CDR3 reads CASSPSPAGKDEQYF. Here the CDR3 DNA reads TGTGCCAGCTCACCATCCCCAGCAGGGAAGGACGAGCAGTACTTC.

As DNA, the CDR3 is TGTGCCTGGGGGCAGGGGGATAATCAGCCCCAGCATTTT. Protein sequence: CAWGQGDNQPQHF. V and J are TRBV30 and TRBJ1-5, with 7 nucleotides matching TRBD1. The V and J ends lost 5 bases and 4 bases, in that order; junction bases with no gene match: 5. This CDR3 contains 13 residues. Germline V gene sequence: CDR1 GTSNPN, CDR2 SVGIG (reference sequence).

V usage is TRBV7-9 and J usage is TRBJ1-1, with 7 bases that match TRBD1. Germline V lookup: CDR1 SEHNR, CDR2 FQNEAQ (reference sequence). This CDR3 region has 15 residues. The J segment lost 2 bases and the V segment lost 3 bases, leaving 6 bases of the junction unmatched. The CDR3 reads CASSLGTVSNTEAFF. The CDR3 bases are TGTGCCAGCAGCTTGGGGACAGTCTCTAACACTGAAGCTTTCTTT.

The genes are TRBV10-3 and TRBJ2-2, with a weak D call TRBD1 (6 bases). V lost 10 bases and J 4 bases, leaving 19 bases between the germline ends. CDR3 length: 15 amino acids. In germline, CDR1 is ENHRY, CDR2 SYGVKD. In DNA form, the CDR3 reads TGTGCCACCCTTAACAGGGATGGTGTCACCGGGGAGCTGTTTTTT. This translates into CATLNRDGVTGELFF.

The CDR3: CASSRTGGNIQYF. CDR3 in DNA: TGTGCCAGCAGCCGGACAGGGGGGAACATTCAGTACTTC. The chain carries TRBV14 and TRBJ2-4; 10 nucleotides match TRBD1. The germline CDR1 and CDR2 sequences are SGHDN and FVKESK. The CDR3 consists of 13 residues. After removal of 4 bases from V and 7 bases from J, the junction contained 1 base not matched to a gene.

The chain links TRBV4-2 to TRBJ2-1; 7 bases are a match to TRBD2. V was pared by 1 base and J by 4 bases, with 10 bases of the junction left unmatched. This CDR3 is built from 17 residues. Germline V CDR1 and CDR2: LGHNA, YNFKEQ. The CDR3 DNA reads as TGTGCCAGCAGCCAAGGTTGGGGCGGGGGATTTTACAATGAGCAGTTCTTC. It encodes CASSQGWGGGFYNEQFF.

The chain has TRBV5-1 and TRBJ1-2; D unclear. Germline CDR1 and CDR2: SGHRS and YFSETQ. This CDR3 spans 14 amino acids. V shed 1 base and J shed 2 bases, with 9 bases lying between them. CDR3: CASSLSTRNYGYTF. The CDR3, as DNA: TGCGCCAGCAGCTTGAGTACAAGAAACTATGGCTACACCTTC.

This chain joins TRBV7-2 and TRBJ2-5; D might be TRBD1 (6 bases). Germline-derived CDR1 and CDR2 are SGHTA and FQGNSA. V was shortened by 5 bases and J by 2 bases, with 15 bases between the two germline ends. This CDR3 comprises 15 residues. The CDR3 sequence: CASSLGHQIQETQYF. Written as DNA, the CDR3 is TGTGCCAGCAGCCTGGGACACCAAATTCAAGAGACCCAGTACTTC.

This chain joins TRBV5-6 and TRBJ1-3, with unresolved D. Trimming removed 3 bases at V and 2 bases at J, with 6 bases between. Germline CDR1 SGHDT, CDR2 YYEEEE. This CDR3 has 13 residues. This CDR3 reads CASSWGAGNTIYF. In DNA, the CDR3 is TGTGCCAGCAGCTGGGGAGCTGGAAACACCATATATTTT.

V and J are TRBV5-1 and TRBJ2-3; the D gene is possibly TRBD2 (6 bases). V was clipped by 0 bases and J by 4 bases, with 9 bases between them. The CDR3 runs 14 residues. Germline values: CDR1 SGHRS, CDR2 YFSETQ. CDR3 residues: CASSLGLGADTQYF. The CDR3 nucleotides are TGCGCCAGCAGCTTGGGACTAGGGGCAGATACGCAGTATTTT.

There are a few counts of this clone. J is TRBJ2-7 and V is TRBV19; 7 bases line up with TRBD1. Trimming cost V 6 bases and J 2 bases; bases outside gene matches: 10. CDR1 and CDR2 (germline): LNHDA, SQIVND (reference sequence). The CDR3 has 15 residues. The CDR3 nucleotides are TGTGCCAGTAGAGCTCGACAGGGAGCGACCTACGAGCAGTACTTC. Translation: CASRARQGATYEQYF. The full variable domain, completed using reference TRBV19 and TRBJ2-7, is DGGITQSPKYLFRKEGQNVTLSCEQNLNHDAMYWYRQDPGQGLRLIYYSQIVNDFQKGDIAEGYSVSREKKESFPLTVTSAQKNPTAFYLCASRARQGATYEQYFGPGTRLTVT.